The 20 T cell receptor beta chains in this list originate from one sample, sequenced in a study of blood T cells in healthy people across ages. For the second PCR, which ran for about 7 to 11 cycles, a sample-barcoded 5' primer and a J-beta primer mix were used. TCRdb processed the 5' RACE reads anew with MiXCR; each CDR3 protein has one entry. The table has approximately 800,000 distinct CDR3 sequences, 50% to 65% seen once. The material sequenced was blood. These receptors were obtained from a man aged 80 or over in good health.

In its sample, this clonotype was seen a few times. For the CDR3, the DNA is TGTGCCAGCGGGACGGGCGTCTATGGCTACACCTTC. It is translated as CASGTGVYGYTF. The chain is built from TRBV6-5 and TRBJ1-2, with D tentatively TRBD1 (5 bases). V was trimmed by 8 bases and J by 4 bases, leaving 11 bases between them. The CDR3 consists of 12 residues. Germline V lookup: CDR1 MNHEY, CDR2 SVGAGI.

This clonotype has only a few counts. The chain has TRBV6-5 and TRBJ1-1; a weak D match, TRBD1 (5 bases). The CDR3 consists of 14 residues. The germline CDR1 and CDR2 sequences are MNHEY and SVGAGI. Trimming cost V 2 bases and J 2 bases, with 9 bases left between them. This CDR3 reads CASSYPTGNTEAFF. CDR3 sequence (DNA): TGTGCCAGCAGTTACCCTACAGGAAACACTGAAGCTTTCTTT.

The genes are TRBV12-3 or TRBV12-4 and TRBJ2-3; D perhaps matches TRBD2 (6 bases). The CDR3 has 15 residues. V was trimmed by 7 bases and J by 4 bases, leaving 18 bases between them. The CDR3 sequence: CASTMGGSRSDTQYF. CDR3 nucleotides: TGTGCCAGCACAATGGGGGGAAGTCGGTCAGATACGCAGTATTTT.

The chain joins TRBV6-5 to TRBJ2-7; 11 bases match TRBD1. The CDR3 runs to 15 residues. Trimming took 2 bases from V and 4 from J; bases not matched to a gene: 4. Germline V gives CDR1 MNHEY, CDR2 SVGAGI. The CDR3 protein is CASSYGQGAGYEQYF. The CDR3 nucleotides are TGTGCCAGCAGTTACGGACAGGGGGCTGGTTACGAGCAGTACTTC.

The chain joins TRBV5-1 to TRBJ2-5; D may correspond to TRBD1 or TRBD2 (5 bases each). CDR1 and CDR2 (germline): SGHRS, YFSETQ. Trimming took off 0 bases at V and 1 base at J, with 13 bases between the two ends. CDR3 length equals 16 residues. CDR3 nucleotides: TGCGCCAGCAGCTTGGGGGGGAGACTACCCCAAGAGACCCAGTACTTC. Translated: CASSLGGRLPQETQYF.

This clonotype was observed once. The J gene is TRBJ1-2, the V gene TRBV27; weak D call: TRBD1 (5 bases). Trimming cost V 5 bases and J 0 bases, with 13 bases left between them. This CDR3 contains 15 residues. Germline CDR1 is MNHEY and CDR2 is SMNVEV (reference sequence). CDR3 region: CASSPLSTANYGYTF. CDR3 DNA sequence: TGTGCCAGCAGTCCCCTTTCGACAGCTAACTATGGCTACACCTTC.

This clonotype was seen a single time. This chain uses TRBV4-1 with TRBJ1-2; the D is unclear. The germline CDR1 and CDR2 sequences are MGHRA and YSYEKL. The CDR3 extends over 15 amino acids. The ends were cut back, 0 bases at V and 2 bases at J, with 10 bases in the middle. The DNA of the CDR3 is TGCGCCAGCAGCCAAGAGCGAACAGCGAACTATGGCTACACCTTC. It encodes CASSQERTANYGYTF.

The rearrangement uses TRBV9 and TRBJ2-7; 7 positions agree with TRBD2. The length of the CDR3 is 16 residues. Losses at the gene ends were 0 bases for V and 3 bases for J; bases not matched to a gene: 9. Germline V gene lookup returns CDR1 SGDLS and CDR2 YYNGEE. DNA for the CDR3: TGTGCCAGCAGCGTAGCTGGGACCGGGGGGTTCTACGAGCAGTACTTC. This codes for CASSVAGTGGFYEQYF.

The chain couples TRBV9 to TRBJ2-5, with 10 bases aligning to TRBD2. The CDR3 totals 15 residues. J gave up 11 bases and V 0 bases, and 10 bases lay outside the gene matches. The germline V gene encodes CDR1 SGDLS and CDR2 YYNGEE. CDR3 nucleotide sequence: TGTGCCAGCAGCGTAGTGGCTAGCGGGAGTGATGAGCAGTACTTC. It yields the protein CASSVVASGSDEQYF.

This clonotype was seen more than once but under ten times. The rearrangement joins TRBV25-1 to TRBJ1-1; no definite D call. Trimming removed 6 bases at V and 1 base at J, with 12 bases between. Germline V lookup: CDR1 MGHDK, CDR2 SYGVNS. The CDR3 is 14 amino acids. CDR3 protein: CASSKAHPNTEAFF. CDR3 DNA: TGTGCCAGCAGCAAGGCACACCCGAACACTGAAGCTTTCTTT.

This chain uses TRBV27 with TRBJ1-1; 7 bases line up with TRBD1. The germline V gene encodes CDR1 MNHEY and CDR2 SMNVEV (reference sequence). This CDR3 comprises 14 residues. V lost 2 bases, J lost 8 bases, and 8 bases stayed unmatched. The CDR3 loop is CASSLAGTVQEAFF. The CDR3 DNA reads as TGTGCCAGCAGTTTAGCCGGGACAGTTCAAGAAGCTTTCTTT.

The CDR3: CASTTGTGREQYF. CDR3 DNA sequence: TGCGCCAGCACCACCGGGACAGGGAGAGAGCAGTACTTC. J is TRBJ2-7 and V is TRBV5-1, with TRBD1 matching 9 bases. Unmatched junction bases numbered 8, after V lost 6 bases and J lost 7 bases. CDR1 and CDR2 (germline): SGHRS, YFSETQ. The CDR3 extends over 13 amino acids.

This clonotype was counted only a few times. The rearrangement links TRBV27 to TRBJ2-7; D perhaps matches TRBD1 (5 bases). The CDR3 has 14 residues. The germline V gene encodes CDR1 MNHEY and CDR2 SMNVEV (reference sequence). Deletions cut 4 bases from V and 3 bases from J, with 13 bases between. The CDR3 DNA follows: TGTGCCAGCAGTTCAGGGTTCGGTAACTACGAGCAGTACTTC. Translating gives CASSSGFGNYEQYF.

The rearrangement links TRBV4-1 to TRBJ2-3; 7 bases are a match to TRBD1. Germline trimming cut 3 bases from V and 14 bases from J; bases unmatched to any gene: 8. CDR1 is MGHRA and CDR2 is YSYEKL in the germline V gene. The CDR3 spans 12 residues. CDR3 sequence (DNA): TGCGCCAGCAGCCAGGCAGGGGGTGACGCGTATTTT. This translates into CASSQAGGDAYF.

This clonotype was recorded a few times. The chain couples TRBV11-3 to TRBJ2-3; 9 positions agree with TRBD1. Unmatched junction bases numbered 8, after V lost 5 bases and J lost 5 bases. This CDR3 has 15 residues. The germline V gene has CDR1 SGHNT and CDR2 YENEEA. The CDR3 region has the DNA TGTGCCAGCAGCCTGGGACAGGGTGGAGAAGATACGCAGTATTTT. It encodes CASSLGQGGEDTQYF.

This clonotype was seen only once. The CDR3: CASSPSISTDTQYF. The CDR3 DNA is TGTGCCAGCAGCCCCTCAATCTCCACGGATACGCAGTATTTT. The V call is TRBV9, the J call TRBJ2-3; no firm D call. The CDR3 has 14 amino acids. Trimming stripped 4 bases from V and 6 bases from J, with 15 bases between. Germline V gene data show CDR1 as SGDLS and CDR2 as YYNGEE.

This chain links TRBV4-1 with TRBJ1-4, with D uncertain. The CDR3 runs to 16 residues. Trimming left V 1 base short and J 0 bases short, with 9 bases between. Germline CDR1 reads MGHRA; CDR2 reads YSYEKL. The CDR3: CASSQGSSPTNEKLFF. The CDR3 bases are TGCGCCAGCAGCCAAGGTTCCAGTCCAACTAATGAAAAACTGTTTTTT.

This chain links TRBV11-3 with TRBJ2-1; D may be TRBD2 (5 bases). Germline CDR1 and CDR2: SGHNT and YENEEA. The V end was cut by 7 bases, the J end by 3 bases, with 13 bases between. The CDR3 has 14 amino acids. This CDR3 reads CASKRASSYNEQFF. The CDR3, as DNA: TGTGCCAGCAAGAGGGCTAGCAGCTACAATGAGCAGTTCTTC. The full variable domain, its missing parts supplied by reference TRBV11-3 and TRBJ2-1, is EAGVVQSPRYKIIEKKQPVAFWCNPISGHNTLYWYLQNLGQGPELLIRYENEEAVDDSQLPKDRFSAERLKGVDSTLKIQPAELGDSAVYLCASKRASSYNEQFFGPGTRLTVL.

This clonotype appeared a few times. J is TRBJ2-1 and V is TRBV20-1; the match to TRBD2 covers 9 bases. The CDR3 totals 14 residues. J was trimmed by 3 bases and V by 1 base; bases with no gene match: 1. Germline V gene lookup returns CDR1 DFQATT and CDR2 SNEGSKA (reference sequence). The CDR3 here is CSARGSGSYNEQFF. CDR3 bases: TGCAGTGCTAGAGGTAGCGGGAGCTACAATGAGCAGTTCTTC.

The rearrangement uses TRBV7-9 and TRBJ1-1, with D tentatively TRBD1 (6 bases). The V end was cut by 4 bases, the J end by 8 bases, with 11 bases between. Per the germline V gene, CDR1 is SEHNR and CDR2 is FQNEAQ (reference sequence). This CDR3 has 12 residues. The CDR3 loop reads CASSSDQGEAFF. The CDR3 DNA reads TGTGCCAGCAGCTCCGACCAGGGGGAAGCTTTCTTT.